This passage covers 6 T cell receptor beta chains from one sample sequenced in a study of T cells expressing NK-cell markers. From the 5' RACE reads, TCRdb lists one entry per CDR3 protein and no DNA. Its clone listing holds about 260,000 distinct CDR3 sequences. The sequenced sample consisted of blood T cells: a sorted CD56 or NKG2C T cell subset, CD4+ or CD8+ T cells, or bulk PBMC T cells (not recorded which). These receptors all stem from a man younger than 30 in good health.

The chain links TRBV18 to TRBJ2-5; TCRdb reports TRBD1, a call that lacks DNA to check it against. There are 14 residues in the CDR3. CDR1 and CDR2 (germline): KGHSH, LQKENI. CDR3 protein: CASSRQERQETQYF.

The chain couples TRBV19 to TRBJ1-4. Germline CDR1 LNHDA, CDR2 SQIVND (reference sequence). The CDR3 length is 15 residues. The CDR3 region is CASRKSAATNEKLFF. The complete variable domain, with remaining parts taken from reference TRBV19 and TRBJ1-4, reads DGGITQSPKYLFRKEGQNVTLSCEQNLNHDAMYWYRQDPGQGLRLIYYSQIVNDFQKGDIAEGYSVSREKKESFPLTVTSAQKNPTAFYLCASRKSAATNEKLFFGSGTQLSVL.

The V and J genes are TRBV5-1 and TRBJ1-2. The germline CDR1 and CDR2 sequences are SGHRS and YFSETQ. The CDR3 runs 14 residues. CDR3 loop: CASSSVGDSGGYTF.

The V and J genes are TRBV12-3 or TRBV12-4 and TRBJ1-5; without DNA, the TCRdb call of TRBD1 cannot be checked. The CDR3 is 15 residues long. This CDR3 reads CATNRGVVSNQPQHF.

This chain's CDR3 is CASSLGGDSRYPELFF. The genes are TRBV7-2 and TRBJ2-2; TCRdb proposes TRBD2, but this gene call is untestable without DNA. Germline CDR1 is SGHTA and CDR2 is FQGNSA. The CDR3 is 16 amino acids.

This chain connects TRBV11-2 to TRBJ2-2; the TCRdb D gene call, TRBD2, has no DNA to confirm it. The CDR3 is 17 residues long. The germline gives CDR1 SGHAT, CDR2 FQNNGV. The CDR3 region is CASSFSGGSGGTGELFF.